This TCR beta chain was found in a study of shared clonotypes between healthy human individuals. The overall study: There were three CD4 naive, three CD4 memory, two CD8 naive and one CD8 memory plates per donor.

Germline values: CDR1 SGHVS, CDR2 FQNEAQ. CDR3 size: 21 residues. V shed 1 base, J shed 6 bases, and the junction held 19 bases outside the gene matches. Profiled with immunoSEQ multiplex PCR; TCRdb holds only in-frame clones, not every one. The sample holds around 720,000 clones; 73% are singletons and the top ten take about 1.8%. Material: memory CD4+ T cells sorted from blood. The sample's subset: CD45RA-negative fraction. The rearrangement uses TRBV7-8 and TRBJ2-5; 14 positions agree with TRBD2. The TCR originated in a woman under 40 in good health. The CDR3 sequence is CASSLEGLVGLAGEGQKTQYF. The CDR3, as DNA: TGTGCCAGCAGCTTAGAGGGGTTGGTGGGACTAGCGGGAGAAGGGCAAAAGACCCAGTACTTC. The whole variable domain, filled in from reference TRBV7-8 and TRBJ2-5, reads GAGVSQSPRYKVAKRGQDVALRCDPISGHVSLFWYQQALGQGPEFLTYFQNEAQLDKSGLPSDRFFAERPEGSVSTLKIQRTQQEDSAVYLCASSLEGLVGLAGEGQKTQYFGPGTRLLVL.